The 14 T cell receptor beta chains reported below all come from one sample, sequenced in a study of blood T cell repertoires in COVID-19. Sequencing used immunoSEQ multiplex PCR; TCRdb keeps in-frame clones, though not all of them. The sample includes about 270,000 clones, 75% to 90% seen only once; the top ten take 2% to 2.5%. Sequences were obtained from PBMCs or T cells enriched from blood (not recorded which). Every receptor here comes from a woman younger than 35 who had recovered from COVID-19.

The V gene is TRBV27, the J gene TRBJ1-4; D possibly corresponds to TRBD1 (5 bases). Germline CDR1 reads MNHEY; CDR2 reads SMNVEV (reference sequence). The V end lost 2 bases, the J end lost 2 bases, and 9 bases lay between the germline ends. The CDR3 has 15 residues. The CDR3 sequence is CASSLGAATNEKLFF. The DNA of the CDR3 is TGTGCCAGCAGTTTAGGGGCAGCGACTAATGAAAAACTGTTTTTT.

The chain recombines TRBV6-5 with TRBJ1-2, with D tentatively TRBD1 (5 bases). The CDR3 spans 13 residues. V lost 4 bases and J 4 bases, leaving 10 bases between the germline ends. The germline gives CDR1 MNHEY, CDR2 SVGAGI. The CDR3 protein is CASSSGLLYGYTF. CDR3 nucleotides: TGTGCCAGCAGTTCGGGACTGCTCTATGGCTACACCTTC.

The chain recombines TRBV12-3 or TRBV12-4 with TRBJ2-7; 7 bases align to TRBD1. This CDR3 is 12 amino acids long. V was pared by 4 bases and J by 11 bases, with 8 bases of the junction left unmatched. Here the CDR3 DNA reads TGTGCCAGCAGTTCTCACATCCAGGGGGAGTACTTC. Protein: CASSSHIQGEYF.

The table lists this clone with a count of one. CDR3 loop: CASSLGPYGYTF. The CDR3 nucleotides read TGTGCCAGCAGCTTAGGGCCATATGGCTACACCTTC. The chain links TRBV7-9 to TRBJ1-2, with no clear D. The germline V gene has CDR1 SEHNR and CDR2 FQNEAQ (reference sequence). The CDR3 totals 12 residues. V was cut by 1 base and J by 5 bases, with 5 bases left in between.

This chain uses TRBV4-1 with TRBJ1-2, with D possibly being TRBD1 (6 bases). CDR3 length: 14 amino acids. V lost 4 bases to trimming and J lost 7 bases, with 16 bases between them. Germline CDR1 and CDR2: MGHRA and YSYEKL. The CDR3 region has the DNA TGCGCCAGCAGCCGTGGGGCCTTACAGGGTGGCTACACCTTC. Translated, it gives CASSRGALQGGYTF.

The chain has TRBV12-3 or TRBV12-4 and TRBJ1-1; D call uncertain. V lost 1 base to trimming and J lost 4 bases, with 7 bases between them. The CDR3 runs 13 residues. The CDR3 sequence: CASSLELGTEAFF. The CDR3 region has the DNA TGTGCCAGCAGTTTAGAGCTAGGCACTGAAGCTTTCTTT.

The rearrangement uses TRBV9 and TRBJ2-2, with TRBD1 identical over 7 bases. Germline CDR1 is SGDLS and CDR2 is YYNGEE. The trim removed 0 bases at V and 6 bases at J, leaving 5 bases unmatched. The CDR3 contains 15 residues. DNA of the CDR3: TGTGCCAGCAGCGTAGGACAGGGTGGGTCCGGGGAGCTGTTTTTT. Translated, it gives CASSVGQGGSGELFF.

The V call is TRBV9, the J call TRBJ2-5; TRBD2 matches 7 bases. Germline-derived CDR1 and CDR2 are SGDLS and YYNGEE. The ends lost 0 bases at V and 2 bases at J; junction bases unmatched: 1. The CDR3 is 14 amino acids. The CDR3 here is CASSVAGGQETQYF. Here the CDR3 DNA reads TGTGCCAGCAGCGTAGCGGGGGGACAAGAGACCCAGTACTTC.

V and J are TRBV7-8 and TRBJ1-2; 8 bases match TRBD1. Trimming at V came to 0 bases and at J to 5 bases, leaving 2 bases not matched to a gene. Germline V gene sequence: CDR1 SGHVS, CDR2 FQNEAQ. This CDR3 has 14 amino acids. The CDR3 DNA sequence: TGTGCCAGCAGCTTAGCGCGGACAGGGTATGGCTACACCTTC. It yields the protein CASSLARTGYGYTF.

This chain uses TRBV11-1 with TRBJ2-2; D remains ambiguous. The CDR3 spans 12 residues. The V and J ends lost 7 bases and 2 bases respectively, with 5 bases between them. The V gene's germline CDR1 is SGHAT and CDR2 FQDESV (reference sequence). The CDR3 is CASTSNTGELFF. The CDR3 DNA is TGTGCCAGCACCTCCAACACCGGGGAGCTGTTTTTT.

The rearrangement joins TRBV13 to TRBJ2-7, with D perhaps TRBD1 (5 bases). The V and J ends lost 5 bases and 2 bases respectively, with 10 bases between them. The CDR3 has 13 residues. CDR1 and CDR2 from the germline V gene are PRHDT and FYEKMQ (reference sequence). The DNA for the CDR3 is TGTGCCAGCAGCCCCGACAGAGCCTACGAGCAGTACTTC. Translating it yields CASSPDRAYEQYF.

Remarks on this clone: Other DNA variants within this sample encode the same CDR3. The chain couples TRBV5-1 to TRBJ2-1, with TRBD1 matching over 9 bases. The CDR3 sequence is 14 residues long. CDR1 is SGHRS, CDR2 YFSETQ, per germline. V lost 5 bases, J lost 4 bases, and 4 bases stayed unmatched. CDR3 in amino acids: CASSPGQGYNEQFF. The CDR3 DNA is TGCGCCAGCAGTCCGGGACAGGGTTACAATGAGCAGTTCTTC.

The V and J genes are TRBV7-9 and TRBJ1-1, with TRBD1 matching 7 bases. In germline, CDR1 is SEHNR, CDR2 FQNEAQ (reference sequence). Trimming took 4 bases from V and 0 from J; bases not matched to a gene: 2. This CDR3 is built from 14 residues. CDR3 in amino acids: CASSSGTVNTEAFF. The CDR3 DNA reads TGTGCCAGCAGCTCCGGGACAGTGAACACTGAAGCTTTCTTT. Looking up the rest from reference TRBV7-9 and TRBJ1-1 gives the full variable domain: DTGVSQNPRHKITKRGQNVTFRCDPISEHNRLYWYRQTLGQGPEFLTYFQNEAQLEKSRLLSDRFSAERPKGSFSTLEIQRTEQGDSAMYLCASSSGTVNTEAFFGQGTRLTVV.

The chain couples TRBV12-3 or TRBV12-4 to TRBJ2-1; D is unclear. The CDR3 is 11 amino acids. Trimming took 0 bases from V and 16 from J, leaving 10 bases between them. CDR3 DNA: TGTGCCAGCAGTTTAGCGGCCGAGGCATTCTTC. Translated: CASSLAAEAFF.